Following are 10 T cell receptor beta chains from one sample sequenced in a study of blood T cells in healthy people across ages. A second 7 to 11 cycle PCR used barcoded and J-beta primers. TCRdb fed the 5' RACE reads into MiXCR, producing one record per CDR3 protein. The table has around 1.5 million distinct CDR3 sequences, 30% to 35% seen once. The sample was blood. These receptor sequences come from a woman aged 30 to 39 in good health.

CDR3 residues: CSAGGTEYPYGYTF. Here the CDR3 DNA reads TGCAGTGCTGGTGGGACAGAATACCCATATGGCTACACCTTC. This chain joins TRBV20-1 and TRBJ1-2; 7 bases are shared with TRBD1. This CDR3 has 14 amino acids. CDR1 and CDR2 from the germline V gene are DFQATT and SNEGSKA (reference sequence). The ends lost 5 bases at V and 5 bases at J; junction bases unmatched: 11.

This clonotype was counted many times. This chain joins TRBV6-6 and TRBJ1-1, with 8 bases identical to TRBD1. The V gene's germline CDR1 is MNHNY and CDR2 SVGAGI (reference sequence). CDR3 length: 15 amino acids. With 4 bases clipped from V and 6 bases from J, the junction kept 10 bases outside the gene matches. The CDR3 DNA reads as TGTGCCAGCAGTTTAGGACAGGGAGGCCTCCCTGAAGCTTTCTTT. Residues: CASSLGQGGLPEAFF.

This chain joins TRBV21-1 and TRBJ2-3; the table's D call TRBD2 went unverified against the DNA. TRBV21-1 is labeled a pseudogene. CDR3 length: 18 amino acids. The DNA of the CDR3 is TGTGCCAGCAGCAAAATACGCAGCGGGGGGGTAAGCACAGATACGCAGTATTTT. Translation: CASSKIRSGGVSTDTQYF.

The V gene is TRBV7-2, the J gene TRBJ2-7; D may be TRBD1 (5 bases). CDR1 and CDR2 (germline): SGHTA, FQGNSA. Trimming shortened V by 6 bases and J by 4 bases, and 19 bases separated the two germline ends. This CDR3 has 15 residues. CDR3 sequence reads: CASSTHMLGAYEQYF. DNA for the CDR3: TGTGCCAGCAGTACCCATATGTTAGGGGCTTACGAGCAGTACTTC.

Here the CDR3 reads CSARGTSGATDTQYF. The CDR3 region has the DNA TGCAGTGCTAGAGGGACTAGCGGGGCCACAGATACGCAGTATTTT. This chain connects TRBV20-1 to TRBJ2-3; 12 positions match TRBD2. Germline CDR1 reads DFQATT; CDR2 reads SNEGSKA (reference sequence). The CDR3 consists of 15 residues. J was trimmed by 2 bases and V by 1 base; bases with no gene match: 1.

With regard to this clonotype: A much more abundant neighbour one base away suggests this may be a read error. The J gene is TRBJ2-7, the V gene TRBV4-1; either TRBD1 or TRBD2 may supply D (5 bases each). Germline CDR1 is MGHRA and CDR2 is YSYEKL. The CDR3 loop spans 12 amino acids. CDR3 sequence (DNA): TGCGCCACCAGCCAAGTCGGGGCCGAGCAGTACTTC. Translated, it gives CATSQVGAEQYF.

The rearrangement joins TRBV5-5 to TRBJ2-7, with D perhaps TRBD1 (5 bases). CDR1 and CDR2 from the germline V gene are SGHKS and YYEKEE (reference sequence). Trimming shortened V by 1 base and J by 5 bases, and 10 bases separated the two germline ends. The CDR3 has 13 amino acids. CDR3 region: CASSLLGPNEQYF. In DNA form, the CDR3 reads TGTGCCAGCAGCTTGCTGGGGCCCAACGAGCAGTACTTC.

This clonotype was counted a few times. The chain joins TRBV7-6 to TRBJ2-1; D is perhaps TRBD2 (5 bases). The V end lost 3 bases, the J end lost 0 bases, and 15 bases lay between the germline ends. CDR1 and CDR2 (germline): SGHVS, FNYEAQ. The CDR3 is 17 amino acids. CDR3 residues: CASSFFGSESSYNEQFF. The CDR3, as DNA: TGTGCCAGCAGCTTTTTCGGTAGCGAGAGCTCCTACAATGAGCAGTTCTTC.

V gene TRBV27 combines with J gene TRBJ1-5; D unclear. Between the trimmed V and J ends, which lost 7 bases and 2 bases, there was a span of 18 bases. The germline V gene has CDR1 MNHEY and CDR2 SMNVEV (reference sequence). The CDR3 contains 16 residues. CDR3 nucleotides: TGTGCCAGCACTGGGCAGCGGTCTCAAGGCAATCAGCCCCAGCATTTT. This sequence encodes CASTGQRSQGNQPQHF.

This chain uses TRBV25-1 with TRBJ1-1, with D uncertain. This CDR3 is built from 15 residues. Germline-derived CDR1 and CDR2 are MGHDK and SYGVNS. Trimming pared 7 bases from V and 0 bases from J, leaving 15 bases between. CDR3: CASTSRRGVNTEAFF. The CDR3 DNA sequence: TGTGCCAGCACCTCTCGGAGAGGAGTGAACACTGAAGCTTTCTTT.